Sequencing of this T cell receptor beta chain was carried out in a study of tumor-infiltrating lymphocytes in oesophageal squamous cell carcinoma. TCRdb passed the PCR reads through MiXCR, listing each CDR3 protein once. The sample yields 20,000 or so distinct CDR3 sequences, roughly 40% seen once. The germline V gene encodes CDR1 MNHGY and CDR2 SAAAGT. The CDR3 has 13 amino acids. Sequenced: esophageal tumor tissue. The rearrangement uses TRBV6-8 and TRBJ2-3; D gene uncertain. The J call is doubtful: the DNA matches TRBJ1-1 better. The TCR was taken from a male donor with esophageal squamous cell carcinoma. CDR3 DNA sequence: TGTGCCGCCAGGCTCACCGAGGGCACTGAAGCTTTCTTT. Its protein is CAARLTEGTEAFF.